The rows below give T cell receptor beta chains drawn from one sample of a study of cytomegalovirus exposure and HLA in healthy donors. Some clones are missing from TCRdb's copy, which holds only in-frame ones; the method was immunoSEQ multiplex PCR. The sample consists of over 120,000 clones, 65% to 80% of them appearing once. The sample consisted of PBMCs. These receptor sequences come from a man younger than 45 in good health and CMV-seronegative. Each CDR3 is given with its conserved first and last residue.

j_call | v_call | cdr3_aa
TRBJ2-5 | TRBV7-7 | CASSLGGRETQYF
TRBJ2-6 | TRBV7-9 | CASSLDRNYSGANVLTF
TRBJ2-5 | TRBV6-5 | CASSYSGSQETQYF
TRBJ1-2 | TRBV2 | CASTQGGHDGYTF
TRBJ2-7 | TRBV7-9 | CASRPATGATYEQYF
TRBJ1-2 | TRBV9 | CASSGPGPTATYGYTF
TRBJ2-1 | TRBV5-6 | CASSRSLAGVYEQFF
TRBJ2-5 | TRBV29-1 | CSVSHHRGGQETQYF
TRBJ2-1 | TRBV21-1 | CASSNVAGGLTNEQFF
TRBJ2-7 | TRBV5-1 | CASSSNVDRSSYEQYF
TRBJ2-3 | TRBV5-1 | CASSFISPDFDTQYF
TRBJ1-1 | TRBV30 | CAWTHGGEGEAFF
TRBJ1-3 | TRBV2 | CASSPRLSSGNTIYF
- | TRBV29-1 | CSVDRGLNEQYF
TRBJ1-1 | TRBV7-9 | CASRLGADTEAFF
TRBJ2-5 | TRBV14 | CASSQYIQETQYF
TRBJ1-2 | TRBV6-6 | CASSFGEGYTF
TRBJ2-3 | TRBV2 | CASSLLAGGQDTQYF
TRBJ1-6 | TRBV7-9 | CASSGGSGNSPLHF
TRBJ2-5 | TRBV30 | CAWSGDRGHAETQYF
TRBJ1-2 | TRBV14 | CASSQPGQFYGYTF
TRBJ2-7 | TRBV5-1 | CASSAPTGRAYEQYF
TRBJ1-2 | TRBV20-1 | CSATEGYGYTF
TRBJ1-2 | TRBV9 | CASSPSPHDGATNYGYTF
TRBJ1-5 | TRBV2 | CASRRDRNQPQHF
TRBJ2-1 | TRBV2 | CASTLRPGQGSGPYNEQFF
TRBJ1-6 | TRBV7-2 | CASSPAGQGSSYNSPLHF
TRBJ2-7 | TRBV28 | CASSRTGTPSYEQYF
TRBJ1-1 | TRBV27 | CASKDRGVYTEAFF
TRBJ2-1 | TRBV29-1 | CSVEGLTSGRPSYNEQFF
TRBJ1-1 | TRBV9 | CASSVKTGIMNTEAFF
TRBJ1-6 | TRBV7-9 | CASSSDRGYVSPLHF
TRBJ2-2 | TRBV2 | CASSEIEGGELFF
TRBJ1-4 | TRBV5-1 | CASSLDPKSGEKLFF
TRBJ2-7 | TRBV29-1 | CSVEIGTGVKFEQYF
TRBJ2-1 | TRBV4-1 | CASSQVPSGGDNEQFF
TRBJ2-7 | TRBV27 | CASSPPGAPYEQYF
TRBJ2-7 | TRBV5-1 | CASSLAGPGLAGVEQYF
TRBJ2-3 | TRBV7-3 | CASSPGTHYTDTQYF
TRBJ1-2 | TRBV2 | CASSAEVGGVVYGYTF
TRBJ2-7 | TRBV10-2 | CASSAGTGASYEQYF
TRBJ2-5 | TRBV19 | CASGTGTGGETQYF
TRBJ2-5 | TRBV30 | CAWSVLSLAYQETQYF
TRBJ1-2 | TRBV4-1 | CASSQAGWVGYTF
TRBJ2-7 | TRBV12-1 | CASTAGDGTTEQYF
TRBJ1-3 | TRBV11-2 | CASSLDDRGDGNTIYF
TRBJ2-7 | TRBV19 | CASSITGTGIQPQYF
TRBJ2-3 | TRBV10-3 | CAISEHSGGAADTQYF
- | TRBV6-5 | CASTGGRSFEQYF
TRBJ1-5 | TRBV18 | CASSPDREWSNQPQHF
TRBJ2-3 | TRBV30 | CAWSSQGSTDTQYF
TRBJ1-3 | TRBV9 | CASSADRFVSGNTIYF
TRBJ1-6 | TRBV28 | CASSLPTGEESPLHF
TRBJ1-2 | TRBV28 | CASGDRDRGLGYTF